Listed here are 27 T cell receptor beta chains from one sample, sequenced in a study of T cell repertoires in cytomegalovirus infection. TCRdb used MiXCR to reprocess the reads, holding one entry per CDR3 protein. The profile shows roughly 630,000 distinct CDR3 sequences, 24% of them singletons. The sequenced sample consisted of CD8+ T cells from PBMCs. All receptors derive from a human donor in good health (CMV status not recorded). Some clones in this sample may be carry-over from other donors' samples.

CDR3 nucleotide sequence: TGTGCCAGCAGCCGGGGACTCAACACAGATACGCAGTATTTT. This gives the protein CASSRGLNTDTQYF. The rearrangement joins TRBV12-3 or TRBV12-4 to TRBJ2-3; TRBD2 might be the D (6 bases). The CDR3 is 14 residues long. The germline V and J ends were trimmed by 6 bases and 2 bases, with 12 bases remaining between them.

This clonotype was picked up many times. The chain has TRBV6-2 or TRBV6-3 and TRBJ2-4; the D gene is possibly TRBD1 (6 bases). The CDR3 is 16 amino acids. With 2 bases removed from V and 9 bases from J, the gap between germline ends came to 20 bases. From germline, CDR1 is MNHEY and CDR2 SVGEGT. CDR3 DNA sequence: TGTGCCAGCAGTTACGATAAGGGGGAGAGGTGGAGCATTCAGTACTTC. Protein: CASSYDKGERWSIQYF.

This clonotype was counted at least ten times. V usage is TRBV6-2 or TRBV6-3 and J usage is TRBJ2-7; unclear D gene. Per germline, CDR1 MNHEY and CDR2 SVGEGT. This CDR3 comprises 14 residues. Trimming left V 6 bases short and J 7 bases short, with 19 bases between. The CDR3 nucleotides read TGTGCCAGCAGAAGCTTCAGCGTTGTATGGGAGCAGTACGTC. It encodes CASRSFSVVWEQYV.

This chain joins TRBV12-3 or TRBV12-4 and TRBJ2-7; no reliable D call. Trimming took 5 bases from V and 2 from J, leaving 7 bases between them. The CDR3 runs to 12 residues. CDR3 protein: CASSPSPYEQYF. For the CDR3, the DNA is TGTGCCAGCAGTCCCTCCCCCTACGAGCAGTACTTC.

This chain joins TRBV28 and TRBJ1-2; D may be TRBD1 (5 bases). CDR3 length: 15 amino acids. Looked up from germline, CDR1 is MDHEN and CDR2 is SYDVKM. Trimming removed 6 bases from V and 6 bases from J, with 20 bases in between. The CDR3: CASSLLLGGNNGYTF. CDR3 bases: TGTGCCAGCAGCTTGCTATTGGGGGGGAATAATGGCTACACCTTC.

This clonotype turned up a few times. The chain recombines TRBV3-1 with TRBJ2-3; no reliable D call. V dropped 0 bases and J dropped 1 base, with 5 bases sitting between them. The CDR3 is made up of 14 amino acids. Germline-derived CDR1 and CDR2 are LGHDT and YNNKEL (reference sequence). In nucleotides, the CDR3 is TGTGCCAGCAGCCAAGAAGTCCGCACAGATACGCAGTATTTT. Its translation is CASSQEVRTDTQYF.

Notes on this clonotype: This could be a read error, since a much larger clone is one nucleotide away. The gene calls are TRBV7-2 and TRBJ1-1; D possibly corresponds to TRBD1 (5 bases). Per the germline V gene, CDR1 is SGHTA and CDR2 is FQGNSA. The V gene lost 5 bases and the J gene lost 1 base, with 14 bases spanning the gap. This CDR3 spans 15 amino acids. CDR3 bases: TGTGCCAGCAGCCCACTCAAGGGGTGGAACACTGAAGCTTTCTTT. This sequence encodes CASSPLKGWNTEAFF.

J is TRBJ1-1 and V is TRBV5-1, with D hard to call. V lost 4 bases, J lost 1 base, and 11 bases lay in between. The CDR3 is made up of 14 amino acids. Germline assignment: CDR1 SGHRS and CDR2 YFSETQ. CDR3 sequence reads: CASSKGITNTEAFF. The CDR3 DNA follows: TGCGCCAGCAGCAAAGGCATTACGAACACTGAAGCTTTCTTT.

The chain couples TRBV20-1 to TRBJ2-7; 10 bases fit TRBD1. Trimming cost V 5 bases and J 4 bases; bases outside gene matches: 11. Germline V lookup: CDR1 DFQATT, CDR2 SNEGSKA (reference sequence). The CDR3 length is 15 residues. The CDR3 loop is CSAGSGTGARYEQYF. As DNA, the CDR3 is TGCAGTGCTGGTTCCGGGACAGGGGCAAGGTACGAGCAGTACTTC.

The chain recombines TRBV28 with TRBJ1-2, with 9 positions matching TRBD1. With V trimmed by 6 bases and J by 8 bases, 19 bases remained unmatched. CDR1 and CDR2 (germline): MDHEN, SYDVKM. The CDR3 loop spans 17 amino acids. The CDR3 DNA follows: TGTGCCAGCAGCCGCCGGGACAGGGCCTGGGAGCTTGGAGGCTACACCTTC. Translating it yields CASSRRDRAWELGGYTF.

The rearrangement uses TRBV15 and TRBJ2-2; 8 bases are shared with TRBD1. From germline, CDR1 is LNHNV and CDR2 YYDKDF (reference sequence). V was pared by 5 bases and J by 7 bases, with 12 bases of the junction left unmatched. The CDR3 extends over 16 amino acids. CDR3 coding DNA: TGTGCCACCAGCGGGGGCTGGACAGGGTTTAGCGGGGAGCTGTTTTTT. It specifies CATSGGWTGFSGELFF.

This clonotype was picked up many times. The chain carries TRBV29-1 and TRBJ1-2; D is unclear. Per germline, CDR1 SQVTM and CDR2 ANQGSEA. The CDR3 has 13 amino acids. Trimming stripped 8 bases from V and 0 bases from J, with 13 bases between. The CDR3 protein is CSTPRAANYGYTF. CDR3 in DNA: TGCAGCACCCCAAGGGCAGCTAACTATGGCTACACCTTC. The entire variable domain, with the rest obtained from reference TRBV29-1 and TRBJ1-2, is as follows: SAVISQKPSRDICQRGTSLTIQCQVDSQVTMMFWYRQQPGQSLTLIATANQGSEATYESGFVIDKFPISRPNLTFSTLTVSNMSPEDSSIYLCSTPRAANYGYTFGSGTRLTVV.

The chain joins TRBV28 to TRBJ2-6; D tentatively reads TRBD1 or TRBD2 (7 bases each). The CDR3 consists of 15 residues. Per the germline V gene, CDR1 is MDHEN and CDR2 is SYDVKM. V lost 6 bases and J 4 bases, leaving 13 bases between the germline ends. The CDR3 spells CASSPRGGGANVLTF. The CDR3 DNA sequence: TGTGCCAGCAGCCCCAGGGGGGGGGGGGCCAACGTCCTGACTTTC.

In this sample, this clonotype turned up many times. This chain connects TRBV7-9 to TRBJ2-1, with D perhaps matching TRBD1 or TRBD2 (5 bases each). Per the germline V gene, CDR1 is SEHNR and CDR2 is FQNEAQ (reference sequence). The germline V and J ends were trimmed by 5 bases and 1 base, with 12 bases remaining between them. This CDR3 spans 15 amino acids. Written as DNA, the CDR3 is TGTGCCAGCAGCCCCCGAGGGGTTTCCTACAATGAGCAGTTCTTC. It specifies CASSPRGVSYNEQFF.

This sequence joins TRBV7-6 and TRBJ1-2; the D is unclear. Germline-derived CDR1 and CDR2 are SGHVS and FNYEAQ. The V end was cut by 2 bases, the J end by 2 bases, with 9 bases between. The CDR3 runs to 14 residues. The CDR3 is CASSLPGLNYGYTF. CDR3 DNA: TGTGCCAGCAGCTTACCAGGCTTGAACTATGGCTACACCTTC. Drawing the rest from reference TRBV7-6 and TRBJ1-2, the complete variable domain is GAGVSQSPRYKVTKRGQDVALRCDPISGHVSLYWYRQALGQGPEFLTYFNYEAQQDKSGLPNDRFSAERPEGSISTLTIQRTEQRDSAMYRCASSLPGLNYGYTFGSGTRLTVV.

Many counts were recorded for this clonotype. The J gene is TRBJ2-3, the V gene TRBV7-8; D not certain. Trimming left V 8 bases short and J 3 bases short, with 15 bases between. Germline V CDR1 and CDR2: SGHVS, FQNEAQ. The CDR3 runs to 14 residues. The CDR3 region has the DNA TGTGCCAGCTATCGGTCAAGTGGGACAGATACGCAGTATTTT. This sequence encodes CASYRSSGTDTQYF.

This clonotype appeared many times. The chain has TRBV7-9 and TRBJ1-1; D might be TRBD1 (6 bases). This CDR3 contains 16 residues. V lost 5 bases and J 1 base, leaving 17 bases between the germline ends. Germline V lookup: CDR1 SEHNR, CDR2 FQNEAQ (reference sequence). The CDR3 DNA is TGTGCCAGCAGCCACGCTCCGGGACAAACGAACACTGAAGCTTTCTTT. It is translated as CASSHAPGQTNTEAFF.

The rearrangement uses TRBV3-1 and TRBJ2-1; no definite D call. The CDR3 is 14 amino acids. Germline V CDR1 and CDR2: LGHDT, YNNKEL (reference sequence). V lost 0 bases and J 7 bases, leaving 10 bases between the germline ends. CDR3 region: CASSQEETLNEQFF. Here the CDR3 DNA reads TGTGCCAGCAGCCAAGAAGAAACTTTGAATGAGCAGTTCTTC.

The table lists this clonotype with many counts. This chain connects TRBV7-9 to TRBJ2-5, with TRBD1 identical over 7 bases. From germline, CDR1 is SEHNR and CDR2 FQNEAQ (reference sequence). V was clipped by 1 base and J by 2 bases; unmatched bases: 7. This CDR3 spans 16 amino acids. The CDR3 sequence is CASSLGLGTEQETQYF. CDR3 coding DNA: TGTGCCAGCAGCTTAGGCCTCGGGACAGAGCAAGAGACCCAGTACTTC.

This clonotype was seen at least ten times. The rearrangement uses TRBV7-2 and TRBJ2-1; 7 positions agree with TRBD1. The CDR3 totals 17 residues. Trimming took 7 bases from V and 5 from J; bases not matched to a gene: 17. Germline loops: CDR1 SGHTA, CDR2 FQGNSA. This chain's CDR3 is CASMSYALGQMNNEQFF. CDR3 nucleotides: TGTGCCAGCATGTCATACGCCCTGGGACAGATGAACAATGAGCAGTTCTTC.

The chain employs TRBV5-1 and TRBJ2-5; D ambiguous. CDR1 and CDR2 (germline): SGHRS, YFSETQ. This CDR3 is built from 15 residues. V was cut by 4 bases and J by 1 base, with 14 bases left in between. The CDR3 reads CASSLELQPQETQYF. CDR3 DNA: TGCGCCAGCAGCCTGGAGCTCCAACCCCAAGAGACCCAGTACTTC. Together with reference TRBV5-1 and TRBJ2-5, the CDR3 gives the full variable domain: KAGVTQTPRYLIKTRGQQVTLSCSPISGHRSVSWYQQTPGQGLQFLFEYFSETQRNKGNFPGRFSGRQFSNSRSEMNVSTLELGDSALYLCASSLELQPQETQYFGPGTRLLVL.

V is TRBV6-2 or TRBV6-3 and J is TRBJ2-7, with D tentatively TRBD1 (6 bases). Per germline, CDR1 MNHEY and CDR2 SVGEGT. The CDR3 is made up of 13 amino acids. Trimming stripped 6 bases from V and 3 bases from J, with 12 bases between. The CDR3 sequence: CASRPQGYYEQYF. CDR3 in DNA: TGTGCCAGCAGGCCACAGGGCTACTACGAGCAGTACTTC.

At least ten counts were recorded for this clonotype. The chain recombines TRBV11-2 with TRBJ2-5; TRBD2 agrees at 11 bases. Germline V gene sequence: CDR1 SGHAT, CDR2 FQNNGV. The CDR3 has 16 amino acids. With V trimmed by 1 base and J by 1 base, 2 bases remained unmatched. The DNA for the CDR3 is TGTGCCAGCAGCTTAGCCCTAGCGGGGGGCCAAGAGACCCAGTACTTC. Encoded protein: CASSLALAGGQETQYF.

Only a few counts were recorded for this clonotype. The chain has TRBV10-3 and TRBJ2-2; tentative D call: TRBD2 (5 bases). V was shortened by 3 bases and J by 0 bases, with 11 bases between the two germline ends. CDR3 length: 16 residues. Per germline, CDR1 ENHRY and CDR2 SYGVKD. CDR3 DNA sequence: TGTGCCATCAGTGAACTAGGGTTCCCGAACACCGGGGAGCTGTTTTTT. It specifies CAISELGFPNTGELFF.

The genes are TRBV5-5 and TRBJ1-1; D ambiguous. The CDR3 contains 12 residues. Germline CDR1 SGHKS, CDR2 YYEKEE (reference sequence). Between the trimmed V and J ends, which lost 1 base and 7 bases, there was a span of 8 bases. The CDR3 loop is CASSLFGLEAFF. As DNA, the CDR3 is TGTGCCAGCAGCTTGTTTGGGCTTGAAGCTTTCTTT.

In its sample, this clonotype was seen many times. V is TRBV7-4 and J is TRBJ2-7, with no clear D. CDR1 is SGHVT and CDR2 is SQSDAQ in the germline V gene. The V gene lost 1 base and the J gene lost 5 bases, with 6 bases spanning the gap. The CDR3 is made up of 12 amino acids. This CDR3 is CASSLVFHEQYV. CDR3 in DNA: TGTGCCAGCAGCTTAGTATTTCACGAGCAGTACGTC.

As regards this clonotype: A much larger clone is a single base away; this may be a read error. The genes are TRBV19 and TRBJ1-1; D gene uncertain. Germline CDR1 reads LNHDA; CDR2 reads SQIVND (reference sequence). CDR3 length: 14 residues. Trimming pared 7 bases from V and 4 bases from J, leaving 16 bases between. The CDR3 DNA reads as TGTGCCAGTATCTCCCGGGAGGTAAGCACTGAAGCTTTCTTT. Its protein product is CASISREVSTEAFF.